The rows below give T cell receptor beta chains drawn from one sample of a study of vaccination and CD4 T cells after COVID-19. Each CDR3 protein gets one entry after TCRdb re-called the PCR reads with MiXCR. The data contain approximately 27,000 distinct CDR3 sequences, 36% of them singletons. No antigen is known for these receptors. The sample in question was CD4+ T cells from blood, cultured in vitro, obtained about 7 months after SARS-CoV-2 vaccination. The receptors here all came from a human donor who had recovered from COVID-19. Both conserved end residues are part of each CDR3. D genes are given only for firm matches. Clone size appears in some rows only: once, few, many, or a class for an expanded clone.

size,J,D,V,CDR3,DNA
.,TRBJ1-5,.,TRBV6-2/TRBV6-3,CASSYSAGKGSNQPQHF,TGTGCCAGCAGTTACTCTGCAGGGAAGGGTTCAAATCAGCCCCAGCATTTT
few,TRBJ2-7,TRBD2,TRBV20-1,CSAQGLAGTYEQYF,TGCAGTGCCCAGGGACTAGCGGGAACCTACGAGCAGTACTTC
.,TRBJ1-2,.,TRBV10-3,CATADGTYGNYGYTF,TGTGCCACCGCGGACGGAACGTATGGTAACTATGGCTACACCTTC
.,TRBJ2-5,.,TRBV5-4,CASSIGGETQYF,TGTGCCAGCAGTATAGGGGGGGAGACCCAGTACTTC
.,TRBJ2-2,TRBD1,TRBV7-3,CASSLSQGAGELFF,TGTGCCAGCAGCTTATCACAGGGGGCCGGGGAGCTGTTTTTT
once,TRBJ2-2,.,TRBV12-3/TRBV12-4,CASSRDRPGTGELFF,TGTGCCAGCAGCCGCGACAGGCCGGGCACCGGGGAGCTGTTTTTT
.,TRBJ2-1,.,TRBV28,CASQRNEQFF,TGTGCCAGCCAGAGGAATGAGCAGTTCTTC
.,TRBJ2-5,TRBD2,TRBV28,CASSLGLAGVETQYF,TGTGCCAGCAGCCTGGGACTAGCGGGAGTGGAGACCCAGTACTTC
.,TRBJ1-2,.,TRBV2,CASRGGQGNYGYTF,TGTGCCAGCAGGGGGGGGCAGGGGAACTATGGCTACACCTTC
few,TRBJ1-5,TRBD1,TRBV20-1,CSARGNRGVGQPQHF,TGCAGTGCTAGAGGGAACAGGGGAGTTGGTCAGCCCCAGCATTTT
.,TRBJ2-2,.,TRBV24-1,CATSDPNVVTGELFF,TGTGCCACCAGTGATCCAAACGTCGTCACCGGGGAGCTGTTTTTT
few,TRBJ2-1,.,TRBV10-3,CAISPVTSQGYNEQFF,TGTGCCATCAGTCCGGTGACATCCCAAGGGTACAATGAGCAGTTCTTC
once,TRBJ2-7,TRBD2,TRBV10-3,CAMRASGKVEQYF,TGTGCCATGAGGGCTAGCGGGAAAGTCGAGCAGTACTTC
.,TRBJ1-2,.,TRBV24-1,CATSAGREYGYTF,TGTGCCACCAGTGCGGGCAGGGAGTACGGCTACACCTTC
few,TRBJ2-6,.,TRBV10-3,CAISVGGSGANVLTF,TGTGCCATCAGTGTGGGAGGCTCTGGGGCCAACGTCCTGACTTTC
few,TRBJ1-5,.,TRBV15,CATSRDLNQPQHF,TGTGCCACCAGCAGAGATTTGAACCAGCCCCAGCATTTT
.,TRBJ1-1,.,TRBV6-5,CASSYSRRRVAEAFF,TGTGCCAGCAGTTACTCGCGCCGGAGGGTGGCTGAAGCTTTCTTT
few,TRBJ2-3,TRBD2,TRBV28,CASTQDPWASGNDTQYF,TGTGCCAGCACCCAAGACCCTTGGGCTAGCGGGAATGATACGCAGTATTTT
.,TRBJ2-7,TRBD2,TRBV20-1,CSARDPGLNLRQYF,TGCAGTGCTAGAGATCCGGGACTAAACCTTCGGCAGTACTTC
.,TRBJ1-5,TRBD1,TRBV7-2,CASSDRDRGLNQPQHF,TGTGCCAGCAGCGATAGAGACAGGGGTCTCAATCAGCCCCAGCATTTT
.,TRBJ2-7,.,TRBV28,CASSLTAGSSYEQYF,TGTGCCAGCAGTTTAACTGCGGGGAGCTCCTACGAGCAGTACTTC
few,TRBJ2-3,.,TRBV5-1,CASSPGSTDPTDTQYF,TGCGCCAGCAGCCCGGGATCAACCGACCCCACAGATACGCAGTATTTT
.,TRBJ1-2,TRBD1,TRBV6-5,CASSWLLGTGGDGYTF,TGTGCCAGCAGTTGGCTTCTCGGGACAGGGGGCGATGGCTACACCTTC
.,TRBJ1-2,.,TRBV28,CASSLRGHYGYTF,TGTGCCAGCAGTTTGCGGGGGCACTATGGCTACACCTTC
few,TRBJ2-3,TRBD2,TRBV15,CATRAGGRGDTQYF,TGTGCCACCAGAGCGGGGGGGAGAGGAGATACGCAGTATTTT
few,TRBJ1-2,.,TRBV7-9,CASSPQGSYGINYGYTF,TGTGCCAGCAGCCCACAGGGCAGTTACGGAATTAACTATGGCTACACCTTC
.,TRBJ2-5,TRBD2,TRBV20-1,CSARDRLGGETQYF,TGCAGTGCTAGAGATAGATTGGGGGGGGAGACCCAGTACTTC
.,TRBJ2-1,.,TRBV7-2,CASSSGGGRYNEQFF,TGTGCCAGCAGCTCGGGGGGCGGGAGATACAATGAGCAGTTCTTC
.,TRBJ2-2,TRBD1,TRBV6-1,CASHGTVNTGELFF,TGTGCCAGCCACGGGACAGTCAACACCGGGGAGCTGTTTTTT
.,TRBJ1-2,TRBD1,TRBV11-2,CASSEGQGYGYTF,TGTGCCAGCAGCGAGGGACAGGGCTATGGCTACACCTTC
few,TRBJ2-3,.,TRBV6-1,CASSVSVSTDTQYF,TGTGCCAGCAGTGTTAGTGTGTCCACAGATACGCAGTATTTT
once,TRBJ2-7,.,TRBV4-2,CASSPNRDTHEQYF,TGTGCCAGCAGCCCAAACCGGGACACCCACGAGCAGTACTTC
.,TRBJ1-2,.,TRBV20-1,CSARSRENYGYTF,TGCAGTGCTAGAAGCAGAGAAAACTATGGCTACACCTTC
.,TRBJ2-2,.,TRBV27,CASSSFWTVPGELFF,TGTGCCAGCAGTTCCTTTTGGACAGTACCCGGGGAGCTGTTTTTT
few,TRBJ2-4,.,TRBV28,CASSFGGENIQYF,TGTGCCAGCAGTTTTGGAGGGGAAAACATTCAGTACTTC
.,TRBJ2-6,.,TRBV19,CASSIGGGANVLTF,TGTGCCAGTAGTATAGGAGGGGGGGCCAACGTCCTGACTTTC
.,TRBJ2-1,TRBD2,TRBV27,CASSPGGGQGKPNVVFF,TGTGCCAGCAGTCCCGGGGGGGGGCAGGGGAAACCAAACGTAGTGTTCTTC
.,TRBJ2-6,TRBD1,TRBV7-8,CASSPLGQGVASGANVLTF,TGTGCCAGCAGCCCACTCGGACAGGGGGTGGCCTCTGGGGCCAACGTCCTGACTTTC
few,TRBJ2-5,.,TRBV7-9,CASSLALGTRETQYF,TGTGCCAGCAGCTTAGCATTAGGGACCCGGGAGACCCAGTACTTC
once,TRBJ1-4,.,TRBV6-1,CASMAGPNEKLFF,TGTGCCAGCATGGCTGGGCCTAATGAAAAACTGTTTTTT
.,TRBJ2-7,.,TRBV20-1,CSASPTSSEQYF,TGCAGTGCTAGCCCAACTAGTTCCGAGCAGTACTTC
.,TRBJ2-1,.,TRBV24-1,CATSDGGQPNEQFF,TGTGCCACCAGTGATGGAGGACAACCCAATGAGCAGTTCTTC
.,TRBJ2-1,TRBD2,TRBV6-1,CASSEGGTKQFF,TGTGCCAGCAGTGAAGGAGGGACTAAGCAGTTCTTC
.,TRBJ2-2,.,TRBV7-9,CASTGTFRTGELFF,TGTGCCAGCACCGGGACTTTTCGAACCGGGGAGCTGTTTTTT
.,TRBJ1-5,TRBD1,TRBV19,CACSRDSYQPQHF,TGTGCCTGTAGTAGGGACAGCTATCAGCCCCAGCATTTT
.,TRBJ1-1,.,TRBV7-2,CASSPRRNTEAFF,TGTGCCAGCAGTCCCCGGCGAAACACTGAAGCTTTCTTT
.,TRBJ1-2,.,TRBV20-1,CSASSGGYTF,TGCAGTGCTAGCTCCGGGGGCTACACCTTC
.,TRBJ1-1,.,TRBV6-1,CASRRRGSVSAEAFF,TGTGCCAGCAGACGCCGGGGTAGCGTCAGCGCTGAAGCTTTCTTT